This TCR beta chain comes out of a study of response to subunit inactivated influenza vaccine. The germline V gene encodes CDR1 SGHAT and CDR2 FQNNGV. The length of the CDR3 is 16 residues. V lost 1 base and J 5 bases, leaving 17 bases between the germline ends. TCRdb analysed the RT-PCR reads with MiXCR anew, one entry per CDR3 protein. The repertoire consists of hundreds of thousands of distinct CDR3 sequences, with 11% occurring once and the leading ten covering 9.5% to 11%. The same specimen was also included in a second study, on T cells expressing NK-cell markers. As that report states: A 5'RACE template switching approach incorporating UMIs was used to make TCR beta cDNA. It was from sorted CD3+CD56+NKG2C+, CD3+CD56+NKG2C- and CD3+CD56-NKG2C+ T cells that TCR beta repertoires came.

Sequenced material: PBMCs from blood, taken on the day of vaccination. The source of this sequence is a man aged 50-59 years who received an inactivated influenza vaccine. This chain uses TRBV11-2 with TRBJ2-5; maybe TRBD1 (6 bases). This CDR3 reads CASSLAGTPILETQYF. In nucleotides, the CDR3 is TGTGCCAGCAGCTTAGCCGGGACACCTATTTTGGAGACCCAGTACTTC. The full variable domain, rest sourced from reference TRBV11-2 and TRBJ2-5, is EAGVAQSPRYKIIEKRQSVAFWCNPISGHATLYWYQQILGQGPKLLIQFQNNGVVDDSQLPKDRFSAERLKGVDSTLKIQPAKLEDSAVYLCASSLAGTPILETQYFGPGTRLLVL.